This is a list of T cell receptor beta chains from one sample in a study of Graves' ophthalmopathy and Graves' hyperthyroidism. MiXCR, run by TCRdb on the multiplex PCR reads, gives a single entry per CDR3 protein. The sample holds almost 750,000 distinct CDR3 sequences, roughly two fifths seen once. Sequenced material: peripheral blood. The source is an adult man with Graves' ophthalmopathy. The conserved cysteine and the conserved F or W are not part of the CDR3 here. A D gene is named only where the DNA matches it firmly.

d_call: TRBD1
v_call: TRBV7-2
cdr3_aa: ASSLGGGTGGSEQY

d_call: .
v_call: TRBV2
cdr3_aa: ASSELIGGPPF

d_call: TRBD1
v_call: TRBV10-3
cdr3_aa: ASSMDRVGGYT

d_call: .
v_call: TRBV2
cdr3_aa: ASRRGYGAEAF

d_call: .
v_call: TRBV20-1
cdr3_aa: GTGGGQFSYEQY

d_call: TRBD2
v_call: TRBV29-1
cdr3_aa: SVEASGTSYEQY

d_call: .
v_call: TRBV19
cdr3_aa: ASSIGENEQY

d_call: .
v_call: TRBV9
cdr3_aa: ASSVRVDNEQF

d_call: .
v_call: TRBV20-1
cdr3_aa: SARDIGQTNTGELF

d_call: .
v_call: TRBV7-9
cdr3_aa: ASSLRNDIYEQY

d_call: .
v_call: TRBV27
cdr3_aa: ASSLNRVNYGYT

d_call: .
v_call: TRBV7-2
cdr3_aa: ASSLSRGGQETQY

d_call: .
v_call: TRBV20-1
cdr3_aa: SASTRYYEQY

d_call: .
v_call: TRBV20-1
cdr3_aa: SARDTGELF

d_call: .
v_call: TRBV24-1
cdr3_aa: ATSESIGQPQH

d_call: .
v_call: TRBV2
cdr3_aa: ASSSVQREQY

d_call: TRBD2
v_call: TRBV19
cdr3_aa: ASSIWSLAGGETQY

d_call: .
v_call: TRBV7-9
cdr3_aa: ASSPRLTPYEQY

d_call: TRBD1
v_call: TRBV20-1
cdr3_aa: SAGDRDGQPQH

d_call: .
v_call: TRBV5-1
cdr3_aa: ASSLDRMGSTEAF

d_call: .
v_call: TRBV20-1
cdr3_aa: SAKEGESLETQY

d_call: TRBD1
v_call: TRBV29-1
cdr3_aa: SVAGTAIYGYT

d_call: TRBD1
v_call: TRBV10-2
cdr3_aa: ASSSIQGISVGYT

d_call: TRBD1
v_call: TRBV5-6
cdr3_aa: ASSRLDRGLDEQY

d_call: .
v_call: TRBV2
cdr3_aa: ASSSSSANTEAF

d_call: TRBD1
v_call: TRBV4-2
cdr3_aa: ASSQESGQGYEQY

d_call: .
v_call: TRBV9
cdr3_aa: ASSVGPAYEQY

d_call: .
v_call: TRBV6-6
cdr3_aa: ASSEAYQRRETQY

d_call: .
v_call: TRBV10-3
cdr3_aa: AIGAGELF

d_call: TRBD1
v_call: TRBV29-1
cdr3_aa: SVMDRGFYEQH

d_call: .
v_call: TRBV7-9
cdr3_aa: ASSFEGHRGTEAF

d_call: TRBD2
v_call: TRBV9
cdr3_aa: ASSVEGTSGYEQY

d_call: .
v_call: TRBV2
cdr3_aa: ASSRTDSNQPQH

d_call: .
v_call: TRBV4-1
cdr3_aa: ASSQGGSFSNYGYT

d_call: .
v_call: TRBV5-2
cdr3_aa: ASKQTGGSGYGYT

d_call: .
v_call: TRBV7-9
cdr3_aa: ASSPVEGGIGYEQY

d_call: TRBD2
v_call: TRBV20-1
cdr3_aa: SATRLAGDEQY

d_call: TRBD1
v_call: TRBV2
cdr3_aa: ASSLGQGTPLH

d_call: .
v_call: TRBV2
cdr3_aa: ASSEGSSRRETQY

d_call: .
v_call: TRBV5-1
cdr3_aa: ASGPAASYGYT

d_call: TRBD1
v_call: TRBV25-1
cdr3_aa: ASSSAGTAGNTIY

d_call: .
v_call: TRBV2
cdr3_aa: ASSEAETNTEAF

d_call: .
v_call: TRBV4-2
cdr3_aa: ASSPNLGVSNQPQH